This T cell receptor beta chain was identified in a study of Graves' ophthalmopathy and Graves' hyperthyroidism. The sample holds many counts of this clonotype. Investigators amplified TCR beta CDR3 regions from RNA transcripts. In the first round, RT-PCR was carried out with HTBI primers, and a multiplex PCR formed the second round. TCRdb redid the calling of the multiplex PCR reads with MiXCR, one entry per CDR3 protein. The sample contains under 350,000 distinct CDR3 sequences, roughly a sixth of which appear only once. V shed 3 bases and J shed 11 bases, with 20 bases lying between them. Per the germline V gene, CDR1 is KGHSH and CDR2 is LQKENI. The CDR3 loop spans 16 amino acids. The study excluded patients with other autoimmune diseases, uncontrolled infections, pregnancy or lactation.

The rearrangement links TRBV18 to TRBJ1-6; D is possibly TRBD1 (5 bases). The TCR was taken from an adult man with Graves' ophthalmopathy. Sequences were obtained from peripheral blood. This CDR3 reads CASSPLRTGEIAPLHF. Written as DNA, the CDR3 is TGTGCCAGCTCACCGCTACGGACGGGGGAAATAGCACCCCTCCACTTT.